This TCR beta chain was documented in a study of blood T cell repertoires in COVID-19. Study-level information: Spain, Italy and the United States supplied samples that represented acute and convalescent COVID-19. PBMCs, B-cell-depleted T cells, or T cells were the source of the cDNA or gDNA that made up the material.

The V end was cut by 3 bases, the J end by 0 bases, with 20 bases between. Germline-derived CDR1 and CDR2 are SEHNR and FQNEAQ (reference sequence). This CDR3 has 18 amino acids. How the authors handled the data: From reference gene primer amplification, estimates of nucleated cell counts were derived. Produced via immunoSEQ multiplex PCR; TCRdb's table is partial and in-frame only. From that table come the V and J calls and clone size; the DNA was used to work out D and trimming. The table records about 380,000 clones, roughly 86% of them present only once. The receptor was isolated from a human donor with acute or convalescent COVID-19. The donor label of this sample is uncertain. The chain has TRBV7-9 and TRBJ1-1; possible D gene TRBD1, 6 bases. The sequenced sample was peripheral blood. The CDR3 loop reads CASSLGAGQGLVNTEAFF. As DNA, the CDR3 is TGTGCCAGCAGCTTGGGGGCCGGGCAGGGTTTGGTGAACACTGAAGCTTTCTTT. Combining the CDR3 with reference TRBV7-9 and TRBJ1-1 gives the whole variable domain DTGVSQNPRHKITKRGQNVTFRCDPISEHNRLYWYRQTLGQGPEFLTYFQNEAQLEKSRLLSDRFSAERPKGSFSTLEIQRTEQGDSAMYLCASSLGAGQGLVNTEAFFGQGTRLTVV.